This T cell receptor beta chain stems from a study of blood T cell repertoires in COVID-19. Whole-study context: Acute and convalescent COVID-19 samples came from the United States, Italy and Spain. PBMCs, B-cell-depleted T cells, or T cells provided the cDNA or gDNA that made up the material.

V dropped 1 base and J dropped 11; count of bases not matched to a gene: 4. The CDR3 contains 12 residues. Germline V gives CDR1 SGHAT, CDR2 FQNNGV. The authors' processing: Scientists estimated how many nucleated cells there were by amplifying reference gene primers. TCRdb's copy holds only in-frame clones and misses some; the assay was immunoSEQ multiplex PCR. V and J calls and clone size follow that table, whereas D and trimming were derived from the DNA. The top ten clones hold roughly 13% of a sample with some 200,000 clones, about 84% of them seen once. Sequenced input: peripheral blood. The sequence was collected from a human donor in a cohort sampled during active COVID-19. This rearrangement joins TRBV11-2 to TRBJ1-2; 7 positions agree with TRBD1. The CDR3 loop reads CASSLVGRGYTF. CDR3 bases: TGTGCCAGCAGCTTAGTCGGCAGGGGGTACACCTTC.